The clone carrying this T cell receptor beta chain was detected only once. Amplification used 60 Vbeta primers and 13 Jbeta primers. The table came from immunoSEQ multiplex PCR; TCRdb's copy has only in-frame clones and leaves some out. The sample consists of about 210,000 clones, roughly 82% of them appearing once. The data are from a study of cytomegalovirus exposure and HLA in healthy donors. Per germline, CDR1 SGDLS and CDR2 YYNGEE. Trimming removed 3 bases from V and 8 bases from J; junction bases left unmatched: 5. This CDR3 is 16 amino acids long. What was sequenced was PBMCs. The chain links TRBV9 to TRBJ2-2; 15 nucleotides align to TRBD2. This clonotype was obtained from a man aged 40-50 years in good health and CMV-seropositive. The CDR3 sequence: CASSGPGLAGGGELFF. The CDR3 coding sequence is TGTGCCAGCAGCGGGCCGGGACTAGCGGGAGGAGGGGAGCTGTTTTTT.